A single sample is the source of the 20 T cell receptor beta chains below, sequenced in a study of cytomegalovirus exposure and HLA in healthy donors. The table came from immunoSEQ multiplex PCR; TCRdb's copy has only in-frame clones and leaves some out. The repertoire holds approximately 140,000 clones, approximately 84% seen once, with almost 1.5% in the top ten. Input material: PBMCs. The receptors shown here come from a woman aged 25 to 39 in good health and CMV-seronegative.

The chain joins TRBV5-1 to TRBJ1-1; 8 nucleotides align to TRBD1. CDR1 SGHRS and CDR2 YFSETQ come from the germline V gene. The CDR3 contains 14 residues. The V gene end was trimmed by 4 bases and the J gene end by 5 bases; junction bases not matched to a gene: 7. CDR3 DNA: TGCGCCAGCAGCGGAAGGACAGGGATGACTGAAGCTTTCTTT. Protein: CASSGRTGMTEAFF.

The chain recombines TRBV7-9 with TRBJ1-1; 8 bases are shared with TRBD1. Losses at the gene ends were 6 bases for V and 4 bases for J; bases not matched to a gene: 13. Germline CDR1 reads SEHNR; CDR2 reads FQNEAQ (reference sequence). The CDR3 spans 16 residues. The CDR3 loop reads CASSLDRGGLITEAFF. In DNA, the CDR3 is TGTGCCAGCAGTCTCGACAGGGGCGGCTTAATCACTGAAGCTTTCTTT.

V usage is TRBV5-1 and J usage is TRBJ1-2; the match to TRBD1 covers 10 bases. Per germline, CDR1 SGHRS and CDR2 YFSETQ. Germline trimming cut 4 bases from V and 5 bases from J; bases unmatched to any gene: 5. The CDR3 has 14 residues. The CDR3 DNA follows: TGCGCCAGCAGCGAGACAGGGGGCGGTTATGGCTACACCTTC. Its translation is CASSETGGGYGYTF.

This clone showed up just a few times. The genes are TRBV7-8 and TRBJ1-2; D gene uncertain. The CDR3 runs to 15 residues. V was pared by 2 bases and J by 0 bases, with 10 bases between. The germline CDR1 and CDR2 sequences are SGHVS and FQNEAQ. The CDR3 spells CASSLRVETNYGYTF. CDR3 DNA: TGTGCCAGCAGCTTACGTGTGGAGACTAACTATGGCTACACCTTC.

A single count supports this clone. The CDR3 nucleotides are TGTGCCAGCAGCTTAGGACAGGGAAACACCATATATTTT. This gives the protein CASSLGQGNTIYF. The gene calls are TRBV7-9 and TRBJ1-3, with D tentatively TRBD1 (5 bases). The V gene's germline CDR1 is SEHNR and CDR2 FQNEAQ (reference sequence). The CDR3 length is 13 residues. The ends were cut back, 1 base at V and 4 bases at J, with 5 bases in the middle.

V gene TRBV6-1 combines with J gene TRBJ2-3, with D possibly TRBD1 on 5 matching bases. Germline V lookup: CDR1 MNHNS, CDR2 SASEGT. The CDR3 has 16 residues. Trimming removed 4 bases from V and 0 bases from J, with 14 bases in between. CDR3 DNA sequence: TGTGCCAGCAGTGCCAGGGCCGTCGGAAGCACAGATACGCAGTATTTT. Translation gives CASSARAVGSTDTQYF.

This sequence joins TRBV7-2 and TRBJ2-7; 7 positions match TRBD2. The germline V gene has CDR1 SGHTA and CDR2 FQGNSA. Unmatched junction bases numbered 2, after V lost 2 bases and J lost 4 bases. The length of the CDR3 is 13 residues. The CDR3 loop reads CASSLSAGYEQYF. The DNA of the CDR3 is TGTGCCAGCAGCTTATCAGCGGGGTACGAGCAGTACTTC.

J is TRBJ2-3 and V is TRBV27; tentatively, D is TRBD2 (7 bases). The CDR3 is 15 amino acids. Looked up from germline, CDR1 is MNHEY and CDR2 is SMNVEV (reference sequence). The V end lost 7 bases, the J end lost 4 bases, and 18 bases lay between the germline ends. The CDR3 DNA sequence: TGTGCCAGCAACAGAAGGGGGGGCTTCGCAGATACGCAGTATTTT. Its translation: CASNRRGGFADTQYF.

This clone was seen a single time. The chain links TRBV27 to TRBJ1-6; the D gene is possibly TRBD1 (5 bases). Germline V gene lookup returns CDR1 MNHEY and CDR2 SMNVEV (reference sequence). The CDR3 is 21 amino acids. Trimming left V 0 bases short and J 4 bases short, with 25 bases between. Here the CDR3 DNA reads TGTGCCAGCAGTTTATCGCCCCTTAGTGAGGAGGGGCACTATTATAATTCACCCCTCCACTTT. Amino acid sequence: CASSLSPLSEEGHYYNSPLHF.

The rearrangement links TRBV7-2 to TRBJ2-2; D possibly corresponds to TRBD1 (5 bases). The CDR3 contains 15 residues. CDR1 is SGHTA, CDR2 FQGNSA, per germline. Trimming stripped 2 bases from V and 5 bases from J, with 12 bases between. The CDR3 is CASSLQGGSTGELFF. The CDR3 nucleotides read TGTGCCAGCAGCTTACAGGGTGGTAGTACCGGGGAGCTGTTTTTT. Full variable domain (rest looked up from reference TRBV7-2 and TRBJ2-2): GAGVSQSPSNKVTEKGKDVELRCDPISGHTALYWYRQSLGQGLEFLIYFQGNSAPDKSGLPSDRFSAERTGGSVSTLTIQRTQQEDSAVYLCASSLQGGSTGELFFGEGSRLTVL.

V and J are TRBV7-2 and TRBJ1-5; TRBD1 matches at 9 bases. CDR1 is SGHTA and CDR2 is FQGNSA in the germline V gene. The CDR3 extends over 15 amino acids. The V and J ends lost 1 base and 2 bases, in that order; junction bases with no gene match: 0. DNA of the CDR3: TGTGCCAGCAGCTTAGGGACAGGGGGCAATCAGCCCCAGCATTTT. Translation gives CASSLGTGGNQPQHF.

The rearrangement joins TRBV6-5 to TRBJ1-3; TRBD1 matches 8 bases. Germline loops: CDR1 MNHEY, CDR2 SVGAGI. The CDR3 spans 13 residues. V was pared by 8 bases and J by 2 bases, with 2 bases of the junction left unmatched. The CDR3 coding sequence is TGTGCCAGCCAGGGGGCGGCTGGAAACACCATATATTTT. Protein sequence: CASQGAAGNTIYF.

This clone has more than one count but fewer than ten. The genes are TRBV5-8 and TRBJ1-6; the D is unclear. CDR1 and CDR2 from the germline V gene are SGHTS and YDEGEE. V lost 2 bases and J 7 bases, leaving 10 bases between the germline ends. This CDR3 region has 14 residues. CDR3 sequence reads: CASSFRGGNSPLHF. DNA for the CDR3: TGTGCCAGCAGCTTCCGAGGAGGAAATTCACCCCTCCACTTT. Looking up the rest from reference TRBV5-8 and TRBJ1-6 gives the full variable domain: EAGVTQSPTHLIKTRGQQATLRCSPISGHTSVYWYQQALGLGLQFLLWYDEGEERNRGNFPPRFSGRQFPNYSSELNVNALELEDSALYLCASSFRGGNSPLHFGNGTRLTVT.

This chain joins TRBV29-1 and TRBJ2-1; 13 positions match TRBD2. The germline V gene has CDR1 SQVTM and CDR2 ANQGSEA. This CDR3 has 14 amino acids. With 7 bases clipped from V and 4 bases from J, the junction kept 4 bases outside the gene matches. The CDR3 DNA follows: TGCAGCGCTGGACTAGCGGGGGAATACAATGAGCAGTTCTTC. This codes for CSAGLAGEYNEQFF.

The chain links TRBV7-9 to TRBJ1-2; 7 bases are shared with TRBD1. Germline CDR1 SEHNR, CDR2 FQNEAQ (reference sequence). This CDR3 has 14 residues. Losses at the gene ends were 3 bases for V and 8 bases for J; bases not matched to a gene: 9. The chain's CDR3 is CASSFPTGARGYTF. CDR3 DNA sequence: TGTGCCAGCAGCTTTCCCACAGGGGCCAGGGGCTACACCTTC.

The rearrangement links TRBV4-3 to TRBJ1-4, with 7 bases aligning to TRBD1. With 4 bases clipped from V and 0 bases from J, the junction kept 8 bases outside the gene matches. The CDR3 is made up of 17 amino acids. Germline V gene data show CDR1 as LGHNA and CDR2 as YSLEER. The CDR3 spells CASSRLTGSATNEKLFF. The CDR3 DNA reads as TGCGCCAGCAGCCGATTGACAGGGTCGGCAACTAATGAAAAACTGTTTTTT.

This chain connects TRBV19 to TRBJ1-5; D is perhaps TRBD1 (6 bases). The V gene's germline CDR1 is LNHDA and CDR2 SQIVND (reference sequence). V lost 5 bases to trimming and J lost 4 bases, with 12 bases between them. The CDR3 spans 14 residues. Here the CDR3 reads CASSVRQANQPQHF. As DNA, the CDR3 is TGTGCCAGTAGTGTCCGACAGGCAAATCAGCCCCAGCATTTT.

The gene calls are TRBV27 and TRBJ2-3; tentative D call: TRBD2 (5 bases). The CDR3 runs 14 residues. The germline V gene has CDR1 MNHEY and CDR2 SMNVEV (reference sequence). V was shortened by 2 bases and J by 1 base, with 7 bases between the two germline ends. CDR3 residues: CASSLNGGTDTQYF. The CDR3, as DNA: TGTGCCAGCAGTTTAAACGGGGGCACAGATACGCAGTATTTT.

J is TRBJ2-1 and V is TRBV29-1; 12 positions match TRBD2. The CDR3 runs to 15 residues. CDR1 and CDR2 (germline): SQVTM, ANQGSEA. J gave up 0 bases and V 6 bases, and 3 bases lay outside the gene matches. CDR3 residues: CSVMTSGSSYNEQFF. Here the CDR3 DNA reads TGCAGCGTGATGACTAGCGGGAGCTCCTACAATGAGCAGTTCTTC.

The rearrangement uses TRBV9 and TRBJ2-1, with D possibly matching TRBD2 (5 bases). Between the trimmed V and J ends, which lost 1 base and 8 bases, there was a span of 13 bases. CDR1 and CDR2 (germline): SGDLS, YYNGEE. CDR3 length: 14 amino acids. Here the CDR3 reads CASSVFSRADEQFF. CDR3 nucleotide sequence: TGTGCCAGCAGCGTATTTAGTCGAGCGGATGAGCAGTTCTTC.